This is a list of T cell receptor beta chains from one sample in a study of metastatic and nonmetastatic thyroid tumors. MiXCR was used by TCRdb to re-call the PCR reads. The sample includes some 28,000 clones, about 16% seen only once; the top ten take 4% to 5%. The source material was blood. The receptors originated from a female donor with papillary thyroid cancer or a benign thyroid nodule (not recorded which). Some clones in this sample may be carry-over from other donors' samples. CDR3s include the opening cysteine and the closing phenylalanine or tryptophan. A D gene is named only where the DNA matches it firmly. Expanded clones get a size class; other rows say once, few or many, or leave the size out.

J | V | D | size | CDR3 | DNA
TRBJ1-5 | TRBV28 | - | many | CASSLGHPAYQPQHF | TGTGCCAGCAGTTTAGGGCATCCGGCATATCAGCCCCAGCATTTT
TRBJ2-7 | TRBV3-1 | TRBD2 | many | CASSQTPSGGTVISYF | TGTGCCAGCAGCCAAACCCCTAGCGGGGGGACCGTTATCAGCTACTTC
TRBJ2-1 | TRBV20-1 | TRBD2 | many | CSARVLSGGTYNEQFF | TGCAGTGCTAGAGTCCTGAGCGGGGGGACCTACAATGAGCAGTTCTTC
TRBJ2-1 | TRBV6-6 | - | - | CASSYRQGGNYNEQFF | TGTGCCAGCAGTTATCGCCAGGGGGGCAACTACAATGAGCAGTTCTTC
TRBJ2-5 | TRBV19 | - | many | CASSIVREETQYF | TGTGCCAGTAGTATAGTCAGGGAAGAGACCCAGTACTTC
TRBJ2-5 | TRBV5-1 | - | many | CASSLRETQYF | TGCGCCAGCAGCTTGAGAGAGACCCAGTACTTC
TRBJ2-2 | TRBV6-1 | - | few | CASIRGGVSGELFF | TGTGCCAGCATAAGAGGGGGTGTGTCCGGGGAGCTGTTTTTT
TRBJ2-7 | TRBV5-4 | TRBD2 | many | CASSHAGTSGEQYF | TGTGCCAGCAGTCACGCCGGGACTAGCGGCGAGCAGTACTTC
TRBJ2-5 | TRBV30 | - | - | CAWSGGGVGETQYF | TGTGCCTGGAGTGGGGGAGGAGTAGGGGAGACCCAGTACTTC
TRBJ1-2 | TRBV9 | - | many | CASSVDGSGGYTF | TGTGCCAGCAGCGTAGACGGATCTGGAGGCTACACCTTC
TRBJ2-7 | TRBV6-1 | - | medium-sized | CASSAPGAGPYEQYF | TGTGCCAGCAGTGCTCCGGGTGCAGGTCCCTACGAGCAGTACTTC
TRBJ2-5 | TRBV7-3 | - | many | CASSSSGDPTQYF | TGTGCCAGCAGCTCCTCGGGGGACCCGACCCAGTACTTC
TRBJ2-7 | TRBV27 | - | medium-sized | CASSSSWSSYEQYF | TGTGCCAGCAGTTCCTCCTGGAGCTCCTACGAGCAGTACTTC
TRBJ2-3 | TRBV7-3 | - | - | CASSGTDTYTQYF | TGTGCCAGCTCCGGAACCGACACATATACGCAGTATTTT
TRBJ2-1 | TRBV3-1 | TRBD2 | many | CASSQGRTSGGDNEQFF | TGTGCCAGCAGCCAAGGTCGAACTAGCGGAGGGGACAATGAGCAGTTCTTC
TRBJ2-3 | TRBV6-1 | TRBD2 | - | CATSGSTDTRYF | TGTGCCACTAGCGGCAGCACAGATACGCGGTATTTT
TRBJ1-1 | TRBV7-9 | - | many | CASRPDTSNTEAFF | TGTGCCAGCAGACCAGACACGTCGAACACTGAAGCTTTCTTT
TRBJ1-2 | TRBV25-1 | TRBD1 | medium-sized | CASSALDRGSGGYTF | TGTGCCAGCAGTGCCCTGGACAGGGGCTCAGGTGGCTACACCTTC
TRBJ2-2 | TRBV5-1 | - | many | CASSFKATGELFF | TGCGCCAGCAGCTTTAAGGCCACCGGGGAGCTGTTTTTT
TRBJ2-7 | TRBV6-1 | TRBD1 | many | CASTGTGTSYEQYF | TGTGCCAGCACCGGGACAGGCACCTCCTACGAGCAGTACTTC
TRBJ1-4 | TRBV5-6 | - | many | CASSSLDGLSATNEKLFF | TGTGCCAGCAGCTCCCTTGACGGGCTGAGTGCAACTAATGAAAAACTGTTTTTT
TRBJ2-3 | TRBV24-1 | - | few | CATSDPGRVREDTQYF | TGTGCCACCAGTGATCCGGGTCGCGTGCGGGAAGATACGCAGTATTTT
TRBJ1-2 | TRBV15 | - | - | CATSRGVRGVYYGYTF | TGTGCCACCAGCAGAGGAGTCAGGGGAGTCTACTATGGCTACACCTTC
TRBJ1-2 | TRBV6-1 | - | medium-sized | CASKLGDSYGYTF | TGTGCCAGCAAGCTCGGGGATAGCTATGGCTACACCTTC
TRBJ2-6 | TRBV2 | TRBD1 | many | CASRLTGGGANVLTF | TGTGCCAGCAGGTTGACAGGGGGTGGGGCCAACGTCCTGACTTTC
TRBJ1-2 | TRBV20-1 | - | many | CSARESIGGRGYGYTF | TGCAGTGCTAGAGAGAGCATTGGGGGGCGCGGCTATGGCTACACCTTC
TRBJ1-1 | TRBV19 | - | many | CASSSSANTEAFF | TGTGCCAGTAGTTCCTCAGCAAACACTGAAGCTTTCTTT
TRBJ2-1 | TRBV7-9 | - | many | CASTTQGSSYNEQFF | TGTGCCAGTACTACACAGGGTAGCTCCTACAATGAGCAGTTCTTC
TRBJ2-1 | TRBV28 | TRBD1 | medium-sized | CASSLFGQGLKNEQFF | TGTGCCAGCAGCTTATTCGGACAGGGCCTCAAGAATGAGCAGTTCTTC
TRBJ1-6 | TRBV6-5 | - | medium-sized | CASSYSGGHLVSPLHF | TGTGCCAGCAGTTACTCGGGGGGGCATTTAGTTTCACCCCTCCACTTT
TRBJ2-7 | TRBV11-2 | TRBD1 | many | CASSLDPGGRDEQYF | TGTGCCAGCAGCTTAGATCCAGGGGGTAGGGACGAGCAGTACTTC
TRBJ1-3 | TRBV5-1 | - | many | CASSLASGLSGNTIYF | TGCGCCAGCAGCTTGGCCTCCGGCCTCTCTGGAAACACCATATATTTT
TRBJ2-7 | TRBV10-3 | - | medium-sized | CAISESRQGGYEQYF | TGTGCCATCAGTGAGTCGCGGCAGGGCGGCTACGAGCAGTACTTC
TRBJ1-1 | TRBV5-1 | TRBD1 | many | CASSFSPGQGALKREAFF | TGCGCCAGCAGCTTCTCGCCGGGACAGGGGGCGCTTAAACGTGAAGCTTTCTTT
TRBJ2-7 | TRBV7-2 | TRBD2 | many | CASSLQRGNYEQYF | TGTGCCAGCAGCTTACAGCGGGGAAACTACGAGCAGTACTTC
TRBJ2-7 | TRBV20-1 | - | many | CSARDGYEQYF | TGCAGTGCTAGAGATGGATACGAGCAGTACTTC
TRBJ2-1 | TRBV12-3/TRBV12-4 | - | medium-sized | CASRVTTESYNEQFF | TGTGCCAGCAGGGTTACGACGGAGTCTTACAATGAGCAGTTCTTC
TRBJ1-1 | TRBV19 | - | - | CASLKFTGAGNTEAFF | TGTGCCAGTCTAAAGTTCACGGGCGCAGGGAACACTGAAGCTTTCTTT
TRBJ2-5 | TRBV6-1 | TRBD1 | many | CASTRTGLPGETQYF | TGTGCCAGCACCCGGACAGGGCTCCCGGGGGAGACCCAGTACTTC
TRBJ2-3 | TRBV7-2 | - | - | CASSFWGTDRRYF | TGTGCCAGCAGCTTTTGGGGCACAGATAGGCGGTATTTT
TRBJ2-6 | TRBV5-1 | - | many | CASSGTGQGSVGGANVLTF | TGCGCCAGCAGCGGGACCGGGCAGGGATCTGTGGGGGGGGCCAACGTCCTGACTTTC